This paragraph reports one T cell receptor (beta chain). Measured with immunoSEQ multiplex PCR; TCRdb has only the in-frame clones, and not every one. The sample lists about 680,000 clones, roughly 90% occurring once. The CDR3 is 11 residues long. Germline V lookup: CDR1 MNHEY, CDR2 SVGAGI. The ends were cut back, 5 bases at V and 9 bases at J, with 8 bases in the middle. Sample treatment: around 19 received Ad26.COV2.S at low or high dose, single or two shots; about five received placebo; per-sample allocation not given. Sample collection was performed on day 63 after the first vaccine or placebo injection. These data belong to a study of Ad26.COV2.S vaccination and SARS-CoV-2 variants.

The chain joins TRBV6-5 to TRBJ2-1; unclear D gene. This clonotype was obtained from a person aged 18-60 years who received the Ad26.COV2.S COVID-19 vaccine or a placebo. Sequences were derived from peripheral blood, sampled in a trial of Ad26.COV2.S vaccine versus placebo. The DNA for the CDR3 is TGTGCCAGCAGTCTGGGTGGTGAGCAGTTCTTC. This codes for CASSLGGEQFF.